This T cell receptor (beta chain) was identified in a study of low-dose radiotherapy and immunotherapy resistance in tumors. Overall study context: Intravenous administration to patients comprised nivolumab at 240 mg every two weeks and ipilimumab at 1 mg/kg every six weeks.

Time point noted: after trial treatment. The treatment was: LDRT plus nivolumab, ipilimumab, low-dose cyclophosphamide and aspirin (RACIN trial). All of the donors were given nivolumab, ipilimumab, aspirin, low-dose cyclophosphamide and low-dose radiotherapy as part of RACIN, a single-arm trial. Primers targeting TRAV and TRBV primed first-strand cDNA, covering alpha and beta chains. For amplifying TCRs, the PCR ran for approximately 18 cycles with Phusion, which was used together with a constant-region primer and the adapter on the V primers. TCRdb re-derived calls from the reads in MiXCR, one entry per CDR3 protein. The data hold 95,000 to 100,000 distinct CDR3 sequences, with around 21% observed a single time. The V gene lost 4 bases and the J gene lost 4 bases, with 12 bases spanning the gap. CDR1 is SGHDT, CDR2 YYEEEE, per germline. The CDR3 is 14 residues long.

The chain is built from TRBV5-6 and TRBJ2-1; maybe TRBD2 (5 bases). This TCR was sampled from a male donor with prostate cancer. The specimen was PBMCs, collected after low-dose radiotherapy plus immunotherapy. The CDR3 protein is CASSPGSGYNEQFF. The CDR3, as DNA: TGTGCCAGCAGCCCCGGATCGGGATACAATGAGCAGTTCTTC.